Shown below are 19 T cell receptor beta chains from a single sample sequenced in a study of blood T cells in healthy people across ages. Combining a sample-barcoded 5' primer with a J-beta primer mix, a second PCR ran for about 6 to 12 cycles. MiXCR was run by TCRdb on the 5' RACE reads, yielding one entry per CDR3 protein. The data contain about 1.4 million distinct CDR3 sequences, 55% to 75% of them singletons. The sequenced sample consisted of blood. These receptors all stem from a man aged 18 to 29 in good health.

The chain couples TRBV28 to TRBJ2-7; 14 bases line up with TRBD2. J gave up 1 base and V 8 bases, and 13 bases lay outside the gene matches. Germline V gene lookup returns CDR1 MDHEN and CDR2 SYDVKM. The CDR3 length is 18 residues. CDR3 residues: CASWPTSGRGILSYEQYF. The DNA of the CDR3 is TGTGCCAGCTGGCCGACTAGCGGGAGGGGGATCCTATCCTACGAGCAGTACTTC.

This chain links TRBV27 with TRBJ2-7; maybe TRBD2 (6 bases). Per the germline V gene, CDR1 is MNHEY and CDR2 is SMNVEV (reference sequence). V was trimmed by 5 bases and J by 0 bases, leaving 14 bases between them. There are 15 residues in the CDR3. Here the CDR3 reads CASSTGETSSYEQYF. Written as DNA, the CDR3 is TGTGCCAGCAGTACCGGGGAGACTAGCTCCTACGAGCAGTACTTC.

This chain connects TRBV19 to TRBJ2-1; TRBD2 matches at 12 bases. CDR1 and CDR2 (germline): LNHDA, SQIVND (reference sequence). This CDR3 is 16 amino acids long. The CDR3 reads CGKRLAGGPNIHEQFF. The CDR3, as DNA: TGTGGAAAGCGGCTAGCGGGGGGGCCGAATATCCATGAGCAGTTCTTC.

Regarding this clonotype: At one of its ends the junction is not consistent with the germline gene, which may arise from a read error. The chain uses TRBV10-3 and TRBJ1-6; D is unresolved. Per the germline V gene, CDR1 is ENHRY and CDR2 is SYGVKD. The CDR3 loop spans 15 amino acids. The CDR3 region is CTISESLFFGSPLHF. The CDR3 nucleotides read TGTACCATCAGTGAGTCGCTTTTTTTCGGTTCACCCCTCCACTTT.

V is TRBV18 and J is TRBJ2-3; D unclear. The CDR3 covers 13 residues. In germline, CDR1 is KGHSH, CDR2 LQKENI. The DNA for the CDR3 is TGTGCGGTTGCTCCCTATAGCACAGATACGCAGTATTTT. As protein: CAVAPYSTDTQYF.

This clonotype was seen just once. CDR3 nucleotides: TGCGCCAGCAGCTTGGTGGGCCTCCAGGGCACAGATACGCAGTATTTT. Protein: CASSLVGLQGTDTQYF. The chain combines TRBV5-1 with TRBJ2-3; no clear D. Trimming pared 0 bases from V and 1 base from J, leaving 12 bases between. The length of the CDR3 is 16 residues. Looked up from germline, CDR1 is SGHRS and CDR2 is YFSETQ.

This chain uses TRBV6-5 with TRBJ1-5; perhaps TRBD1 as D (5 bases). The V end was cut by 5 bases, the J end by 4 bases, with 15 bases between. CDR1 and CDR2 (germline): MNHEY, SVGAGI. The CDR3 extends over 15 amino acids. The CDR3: CASSPPGEWNQPQHF. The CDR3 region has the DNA TGTGCCAGCAGTCCCCCGGGGGAGTGGAATCAGCCCCAGCATTTT.

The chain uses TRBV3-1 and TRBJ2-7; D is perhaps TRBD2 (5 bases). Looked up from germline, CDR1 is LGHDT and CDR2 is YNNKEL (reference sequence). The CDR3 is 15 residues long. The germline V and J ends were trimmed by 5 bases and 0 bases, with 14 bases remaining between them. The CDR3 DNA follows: TGTGCCAGCAGCATCCAGAGGGTGGTCTCCTACGAGCAGTACTTC. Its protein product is CASSIQRVVSYEQYF.

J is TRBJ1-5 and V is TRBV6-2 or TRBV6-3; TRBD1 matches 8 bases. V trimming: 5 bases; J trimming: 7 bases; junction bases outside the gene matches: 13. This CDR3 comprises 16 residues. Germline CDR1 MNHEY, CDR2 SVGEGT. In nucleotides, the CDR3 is TGTGCCAGCAGTAACCCCGAGACAGGGGTTTGGCAGCCCCAGCATTTT. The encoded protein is CASSNPETGVWQPQHF.

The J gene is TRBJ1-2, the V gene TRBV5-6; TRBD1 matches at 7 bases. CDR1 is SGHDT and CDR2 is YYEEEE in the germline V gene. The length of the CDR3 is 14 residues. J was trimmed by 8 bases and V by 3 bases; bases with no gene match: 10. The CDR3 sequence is CASSSAGGLRGYTF. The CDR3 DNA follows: TGTGCCAGCAGCTCCGCAGGGGGGCTACGAGGCTACACCTTC.

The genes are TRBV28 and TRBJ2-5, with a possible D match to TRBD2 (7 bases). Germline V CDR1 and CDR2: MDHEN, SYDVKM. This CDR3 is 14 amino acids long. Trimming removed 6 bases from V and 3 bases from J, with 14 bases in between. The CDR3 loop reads CASRATGGEETQYF. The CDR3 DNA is TGTGCCAGCAGGGCGACGGGGGGCGAAGAGACCCAGTACTTC.

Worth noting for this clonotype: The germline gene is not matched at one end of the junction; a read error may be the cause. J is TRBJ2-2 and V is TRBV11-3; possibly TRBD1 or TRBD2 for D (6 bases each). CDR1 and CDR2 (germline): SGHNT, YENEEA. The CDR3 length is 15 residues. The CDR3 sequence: CASSLDPGAVGELFF. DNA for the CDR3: TGTGCCAGCAGCCTAGATCCGGGGGCGGTCGGGGAGCTGTTTTTT.

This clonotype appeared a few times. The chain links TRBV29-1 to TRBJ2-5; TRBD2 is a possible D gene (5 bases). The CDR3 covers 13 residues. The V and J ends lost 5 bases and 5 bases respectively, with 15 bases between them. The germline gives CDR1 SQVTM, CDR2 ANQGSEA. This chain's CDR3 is CSVLTIGGETQYF. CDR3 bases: TGCAGCGTTCTTACTATAGGAGGCGAGACCCAGTACTTC.

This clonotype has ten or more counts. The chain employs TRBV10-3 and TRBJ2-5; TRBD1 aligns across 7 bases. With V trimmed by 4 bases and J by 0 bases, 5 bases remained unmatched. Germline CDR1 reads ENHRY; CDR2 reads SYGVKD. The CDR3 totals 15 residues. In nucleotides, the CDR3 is TGTGCCATCAGTGTCGGGCAGGGGGACCAAGAGACCCAGTACTTC. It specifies CAISVGQGDQETQYF.

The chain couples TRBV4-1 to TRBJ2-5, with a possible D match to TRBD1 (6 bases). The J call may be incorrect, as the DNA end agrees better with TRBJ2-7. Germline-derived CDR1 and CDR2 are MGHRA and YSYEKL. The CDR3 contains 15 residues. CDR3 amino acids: CASSPLQGLGSEQYF. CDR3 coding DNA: TGCGCCAGCAGCCCACTACAGGGCCTAGGATCCGAGCAGTACTTC.

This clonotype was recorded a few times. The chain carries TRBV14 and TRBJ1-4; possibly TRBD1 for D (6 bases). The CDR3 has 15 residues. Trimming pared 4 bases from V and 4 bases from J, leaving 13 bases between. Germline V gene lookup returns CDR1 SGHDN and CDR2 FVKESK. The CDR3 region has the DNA TGTGCCAGCAGCCCGCGACAGGATATTAATGAAAAACTGTTTTTT. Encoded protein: CASSPRQDINEKLFF.

The CDR3, as DNA: TGTGCCAGCAGCCCCCAGGTTTGGGACAGGGGACCCTACGAGCAGTACTTC. It specifies CASSPQVWDRGPYEQYF. J is TRBJ2-7 and V is TRBV27; 10 nucleotides agree with TRBD1. The CDR3 length is 17 residues. From germline, CDR1 is MNHEY and CDR2 SMNVEV (reference sequence). The junction had 13 bases not matched to a gene; V was cut back by 6 bases and J by 2 bases.

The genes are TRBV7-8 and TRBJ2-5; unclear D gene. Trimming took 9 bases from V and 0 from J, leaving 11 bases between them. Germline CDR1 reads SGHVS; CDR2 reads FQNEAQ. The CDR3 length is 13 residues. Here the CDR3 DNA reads TGTGCCAGTTCCTCTGGCAACCAAGAGACCCAGTACTTC. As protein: CASSSGNQETQYF.

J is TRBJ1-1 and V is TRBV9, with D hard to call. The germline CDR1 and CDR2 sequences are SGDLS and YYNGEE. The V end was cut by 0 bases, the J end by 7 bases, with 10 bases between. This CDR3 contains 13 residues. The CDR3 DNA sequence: TGTGCCAGCAGCGTAGTAAGGGAGGGTGAAGCTTTCTTT. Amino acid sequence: CASSVVREGEAFF.